This T cell receptor (beta chain) is drawn from a study of T cells in Graves' hyperthyroidism and ophthalmopathy. RNA transcripts were the template for amplifying TCR beta CDR3 regions. A first-round RT-PCR of the TCR CDR3 used the HTBI primer set. TCRdb reanalysed the multiplex PCR reads using MiXCR and keeps one entry per CDR3 protein. The repertoire holds about 770,000 distinct CDR3 sequences, 15% to 20% seen once, with roughly 17% in the top ten. Study outcomes and limitations: Blood shared most expanded thyroid clonotypes above 0.001. Separating ophthalmopathy from stable hyperthyroidism was achieved by a 13 V-J model.

The PBMCs were taken from less than 11 ml of fresh peripheral blood. J lost 8 bases, V lost 6 bases, and 10 bases had no gene match. From germline, CDR1 is DFQATT and CDR2 SNEGSKA (reference sequence). CDR3 length: 14 residues. The sample holds many counts of this clonotype. Antigen: not known. The clonotype was recovered from a woman aged 50 to 60 with Graves' hyperthyroidism that later progressed to Graves' ophthalmopathy. The rearrangement joins TRBV20-1 to TRBJ2-1, with 10 bases fitting TRBD2. Sequenced: blood. CDR3 region: CSASGLAGVDEQFF. CDR3 nucleotide sequence: TGCAGTGCCAGTGGTCTAGCGGGGGTCGATGAGCAGTTCTTC.